These 15 T cell receptor beta chains were all obtained from the same sample, sequenced in a study of shared clonotypes between healthy human individuals. Generated by immunoSEQ multiplex PCR, the TCRdb table keeps only in-frame clones and is missing some. The sample lists approximately 2.4 million clones, around 95% occurring once. The sequenced sample was naive CD4+ T cells sorted from blood. As for subset: CD45RA+ positively selected. Source of these receptors: a man younger than 30 in good health.

J is TRBJ2-3 and V is TRBV5-4; TRBD2 matches at 9 bases. Per germline, CDR1 SGHNT and CDR2 YYREEE (reference sequence). J lost 2 bases, V lost 6 bases, and 7 bases had no gene match. The CDR3 sequence is 15 residues long. CDR3 sequence: CASKTSGPPTDTQYF. DNA of the CDR3: TGTGCCAGCAAGACTAGCGGTCCTCCCACAGATACGCAGTATTTT.

This clone was counted a single time. The gene calls are TRBV27 and TRBJ2-3; tentatively, D is TRBD1 or TRBD2 (5 bases each). Per the germline V gene, CDR1 is MNHEY and CDR2 is SMNVEV (reference sequence). Trimming pared 5 bases from V and 0 bases from J, leaving 12 bases between. The CDR3 covers 15 residues. The CDR3 region is CASSRPGPSTDTQYF. The DNA of the CDR3 is TGTGCCAGCAGTAGACCGGGACCAAGCACAGATACGCAGTATTTT.

V usage is TRBV30 and J usage is TRBJ1-1; weak D call: TRBD1 (6 bases). Trimming took off 4 bases at V and 3 bases at J, with 9 bases between the two ends. The CDR3 contains 12 residues. CDR1 GTSNPN and CDR2 SVGIG come from the germline V gene (reference sequence). The CDR3 reads CAWTGQYTEAFF. CDR3 nucleotide sequence: TGTGCCTGGACCGGACAGTACACTGAAGCTTTCTTT.

The chain is built from TRBV5-1 and TRBJ2-5; TRBD1 aligns across 8 bases. V shed 4 bases, J shed 5 bases, and the junction held 1 base outside the gene matches. The CDR3 spans 12 residues. Germline assignment: CDR1 SGHRS and CDR2 YFSETQ. As DNA, the CDR3 is TGCGCCAGCAGCCGGACAGGGGAGACCCAGTACTTC. It yields the protein CASSRTGETQYF.

The J gene is TRBJ2-7, the V gene TRBV28; unclear D gene. The CDR3 has 12 amino acids. Deletions cut 3 bases from V and 5 bases from J, with 8 bases between. Germline V gene lookup returns CDR1 MDHEN and CDR2 SYDVKM. CDR3 DNA sequence: TGTGCCAGCAGTTTCTTGGTGGACGAGCAGTACTTC. Translation gives CASSFLVDEQYF.

The chain couples TRBV6-1 to TRBJ2-7; D not certain. The V end lost 8 bases, the J end lost 1 base, and 15 bases lay between the germline ends. The CDR3 sequence is 14 residues long. From germline, CDR1 is MNHNS and CDR2 SASEGT. This CDR3 reads CASLKGTASYEQYF. CDR3 coding DNA: TGTGCCAGCCTGAAGGGTACAGCTTCCTACGAGCAGTACTTC.

This chain links TRBV7-2 with TRBJ2-5; 7 nucleotides match TRBD2. The CDR3 is 16 amino acids. Germline CDR1 reads SGHTA; CDR2 reads FQGNSA. V was pared by 1 base and J by 2 bases, with 7 bases of the junction left unmatched. In DNA, the CDR3 is TGTGCCAGCAGCTTAGGGACGGCTAGCGGACAAGAGACCCAGTACTTC. Translating it yields CASSLGTASGQETQYF.

This chain links TRBV10-3 with TRBJ2-2; TRBD1 matches at 8 bases. The V segment lost 8 bases and the J segment 3 bases; nucleotides outside the gene matches: 5. The germline gives CDR1 ENHRY, CDR2 SYGVKD. The CDR3 is made up of 14 amino acids. The CDR3 DNA is TGTGCCATCGGGGCAGGGGGCGACACCGGGGAGCTGTTTTTT. Protein product: CAIGAGGDTGELFF.

The chain joins TRBV6-1 to TRBJ2-2, with no clear D. Trimming shortened V by 3 bases and J by 4 bases, and 6 bases separated the two germline ends. CDR3 length equals 13 residues. Germline lookup yields CDR1 MNHNS and CDR2 SASEGT. CDR3 nucleotide sequence: TGTGCCAGCAGTGATAGGAGCACCGGGGAGCTGTTTTTT. This codes for CASSDRSTGELFF.

The rearrangement uses TRBV29-1 and TRBJ2-1; D unresolved. Germline V gene lookup returns CDR1 SQVTM and CDR2 ANQGSEA. The CDR3 runs 13 residues. The V end lost 7 bases, the J end lost 5 bases, and 15 bases lay between the germline ends. This chain's CDR3 is CSARSTRNNEQFF. The CDR3 DNA follows: TGCAGCGCTCGGTCGACCAGAAACAATGAGCAGTTCTTC.

The sample holds one count of this clone. This specimen includes other DNA sequences encoding the same CDR3. This chain links TRBV5-1 with TRBJ2-7, with a possible D match to TRBD1 (6 bases). The V gene lost 8 bases and the J gene lost 1 base, with 16 bases spanning the gap. Germline CDR1 SGHRS, CDR2 YFSETQ. This CDR3 is 14 amino acids long. CDR3 residues: CASTQEQGSYEQYF. The CDR3 DNA is TGCGCCAGTACCCAGGAACAGGGTTCCTACGAGCAGTACTTC.

As for this clone: The same CDR3 can be traced to other DNA sequences in this sample. The rearrangement uses TRBV19 and TRBJ1-3; D gene ambiguous. Germline V lookup: CDR1 LNHDA, CDR2 SQIVND (reference sequence). This CDR3 spans 12 amino acids. Trimming removed 6 bases from V and 4 bases from J, with 7 bases in between. The CDR3 spells CASSLRGNTIYF. Written as DNA, the CDR3 is TGTGCCAGTAGCTTGAGGGGAAACACCATATATTTT.

The genes are TRBV7-9 and TRBJ2-7; weak D call: TRBD2 (6 bases). Trimming removed 5 bases at V and 3 bases at J, with 14 bases between. Germline V gene sequence: CDR1 SEHNR, CDR2 FQNEAQ (reference sequence). This CDR3 region has 14 residues. This CDR3 reads CASSLASGDYEQYF. CDR3 nucleotides: TGTGCCAGCAGCCTCGCCTCGGGGGACTACGAGCAGTACTTC. Full variable domain (missing parts from reference TRBV7-9 and TRBJ2-7): DTGVSQNPRHKITKRGQNVTFRCDPISEHNRLYWYRQTLGQGPEFLTYFQNEAQLEKSRLLSDRFSAERPKGSFSTLEIQRTEQGDSAMYLCASSLASGDYEQYFGPGTRLTVT.

The chain links TRBV10-3 to TRBJ1-6, with 7 bases aligning to TRBD1. Germline V lookup: CDR1 ENHRY, CDR2 SYGVKD. The CDR3 runs to 12 residues. The trim removed 11 bases at V and 8 bases at J, leaving 6 bases unmatched. CDR3 nucleotide sequence: TGTGCCGGAGGGGGCACGGATTCACCCCTCCACTTT. This sequence encodes CAGGGTDSPLHF.

V gene TRBV6-1 combines with J gene TRBJ2-7; 15 bases are a match to TRBD2. V was clipped by 4 bases and J by 8 bases; unmatched bases: 6. The CDR3 runs to 15 residues. CDR1 MNHNS and CDR2 SASEGT come from the germline V gene. The CDR3 region is CASSVGLAGGSQQYF. The CDR3 nucleotides are TGTGCCAGCAGTGTCGGACTAGCGGGAGGGTCCCAGCAGTACTTC.